This T cell receptor (beta chain) was observed in a study of Ad26.COV2.S vaccination and SARS-CoV-2 variants. Profiling relied on immunoSEQ multiplex PCR, and the TCRdb table lists in-frame clones only, not all of them. The sample contains around 240,000 clones, approximately 87% of which appear only once. Documented treatment: approximately 18 received Ad26.COV2.S at low or high dose, single or two shots; several received placebo; per-sample allocation not given. Samples analyzed were those drawn on day 63 after the first vaccine or placebo injection. In Boston, the donor was an adult between 18-55 years of age. Germline CDR1 and CDR2: SQVTM and ANQGSEA. This CDR3 is 14 amino acids long. Trimming pared 7 bases from V and 0 bases from J, leaving 10 bases between.

This sequence was found in a person aged 18-60 years who received the Ad26.COV2.S COVID-19 vaccine or a placebo. The sample was peripheral blood, taken in a trial of Ad26.COV2.S vaccine versus placebo. The chain recombines TRBV29-1 with TRBJ2-6; no clear D. In DNA form, the CDR3 reads TGCAGCGCCTCCCAGAGCTCTGGGGCCAACGTCCTGACTTTC. Translation gives CSASQSSGANVLTF.